Reported below is one T cell receptor (beta chain). Its antigen is undetermined. Generated by immunoSEQ multiplex PCR, the TCRdb table keeps only in-frame clones and is missing some. This sample has roughly 120,000 clones, with roughly nine tenths found just once. The sample is drawn from a study of OX40 agonist ivuxolimab in advanced cancers. Across the study: At doses from 0.01 to 10 mg/kg, patients were given intravenous ivuxolimab every 2 weeks. Those enrolled were approximately 83% male, with a mean age of around 58 years and ages from roughly 23 to 80. Partial responses, seen in three patients, involved one hepatocellular carcinoma and two cutaneous melanomas.

Study-level findings and limits: Averaging showed that CD8+ T cells had more expanded clones than CD4+ did.

V shed 4 bases and J shed 4 bases, with 7 bases lying between them. The CDR3 loop spans 13 amino acids. The germline V gene has CDR1 SGHTA and CDR2 FQGNSA. The origin of this receptor is an adult with an advanced solid tumor such as melanoma, head and neck, liver or kidney cancer. The sample here was CD4+ or CD8+ T cells sorted from blood, taken in a trial of the OX40 agonist ivuxolimab. This chain joins TRBV7-2 and TRBJ2-2; D not resolved. CDR3 DNA: TGTGCCAGCAGCTCTCGCGGCACCGGGGAGCTGTTTTTT. Residues: CASSSRGTGELFF. Combining the CDR3 with reference TRBV7-2 and TRBJ2-2 gives the whole variable domain GAGVSQSPSNKVTEKGKDVELRCDPISGHTALYWYRQSLGQGLEFLIYFQGNSAPDKSGLPSDRFSAERTGGSVSTLTIQRTQQEDSAVYLCASSSRGTGELFFGEGSRLTVL.